The present T cell receptor (beta chain) was sequenced within a study of a mutant IDH1 vaccine in newly diagnosed glioma. The overall study: Treated patients had a mean age of roughly 40 years and a roughly 60% male, roughly 40% female split.

Specified time point: week 23, last vaccination. Topical imiquimod accompanied each vaccine dose, which consisted of 300 ug of mutant IDH1 20-mer peptide. The table came from immunoSEQ multiplex PCR; TCRdb's copy has only in-frame clones and leaves some out. There are about 33,000 clones in the sample; more than 75% occur only once, and around 2.5% lies in the top ten. Notes on this clone: What it binds is unknown.

CDR1 is SGHNT and CDR2 is YYREEE in the germline V gene (reference sequence). The CDR3 loop spans 14 amino acids. Trimming removed 0 bases at V and 0 bases at J, with 5 bases between. This receptor was identified in a man between 40 and 49 years old with glioma. The J gene is TRBJ2-3, the V gene TRBV5-4; D call uncertain. The sequences come from PBMCs, collected from a glioma patient whose treatment included an IDH1 peptide vaccine. CDR3 sequence (DNA): TGTGCCAGCAGCTTGGAACCTAGCACAGATACGCAGTATTTT. This encodes CASSLEPSTDTQYF.